This T cell receptor beta chain is drawn from a study of molecular identifiers for immune sequencing clone quantification. To note about this clonotype: What it binds is unknown.

TCRdb re-called the PCR reads through MiXCR, storing one row per CDR3 protein. The sample has 550,000 to 750,000 distinct CDR3 sequences; 15% to 20% are singletons. CDR1 and CDR2 from the germline V gene are LGHDT and YNNKEL (reference sequence). Between the trimmed V and J ends, which lost 3 bases and 2 bases, there was a span of 17 bases. CDR3 length: 16 residues. General study results and limits: Whereas clones above 20 RNA copies held under 1% of naive-cell molecules, they held over 97% of effector molecules.

The V call is TRBV3-1, the J call TRBJ2-7, with D tentatively TRBD1 (5 bases). Sequencing was done on a sample of naive CD8+ T cells from blood, with Jurkat cell RNA spiked in. Stated subset: FACS-sorted CD8+CD4-CCR7+CD45RA+ naive T cells. The sequence was collected from a human donor in good health. Some libraries in this study had Jurkat cell RNA spiked in. CDR3 DNA sequence: TGTGCCAGCAGCCAGACCCAGGGCCCCCATCCCTACGAGCAGTACTTC. It yields the protein CASSQTQGPHPYEQYF.